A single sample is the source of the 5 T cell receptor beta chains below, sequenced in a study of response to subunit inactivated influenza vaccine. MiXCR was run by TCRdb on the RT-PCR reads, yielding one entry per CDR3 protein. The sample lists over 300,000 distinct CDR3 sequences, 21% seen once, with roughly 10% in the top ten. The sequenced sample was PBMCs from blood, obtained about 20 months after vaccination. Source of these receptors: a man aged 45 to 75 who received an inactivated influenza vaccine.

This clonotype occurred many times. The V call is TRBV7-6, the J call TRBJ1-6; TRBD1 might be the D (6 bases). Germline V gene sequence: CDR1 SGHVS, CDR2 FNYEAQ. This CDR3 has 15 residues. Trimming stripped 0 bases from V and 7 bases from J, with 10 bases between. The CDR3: CASSLAARGNSPLHF. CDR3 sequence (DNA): TGTGCCAGCAGCTTAGCGGCGAGGGGGAATTCACCCCTCCACTTT.

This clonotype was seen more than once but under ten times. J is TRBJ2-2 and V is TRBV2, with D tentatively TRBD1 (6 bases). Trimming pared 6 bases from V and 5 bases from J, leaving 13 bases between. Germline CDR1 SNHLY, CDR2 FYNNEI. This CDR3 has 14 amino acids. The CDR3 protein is CASSKEGVTGELFF. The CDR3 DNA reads TGTGCCAGCAGCAAAGAGGGGGTTACCGGGGAGCTGTTTTTT.

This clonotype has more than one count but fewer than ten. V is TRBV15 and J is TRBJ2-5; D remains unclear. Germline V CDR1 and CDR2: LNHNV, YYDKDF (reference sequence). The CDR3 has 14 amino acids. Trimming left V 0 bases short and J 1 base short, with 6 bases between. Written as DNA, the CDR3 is TGTGCCACCAGCAGAGATAACCCCCAAGAGACCCAGTACTTC. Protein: CATSRDNPQETQYF.

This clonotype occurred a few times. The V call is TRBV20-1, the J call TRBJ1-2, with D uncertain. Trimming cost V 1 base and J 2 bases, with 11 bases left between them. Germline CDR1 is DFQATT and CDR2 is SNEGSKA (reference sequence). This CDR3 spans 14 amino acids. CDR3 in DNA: TGCAGTGCTAGAGGGGAACTTAGAAACTATGGCTACACCTTC. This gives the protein CSARGELRNYGYTF.

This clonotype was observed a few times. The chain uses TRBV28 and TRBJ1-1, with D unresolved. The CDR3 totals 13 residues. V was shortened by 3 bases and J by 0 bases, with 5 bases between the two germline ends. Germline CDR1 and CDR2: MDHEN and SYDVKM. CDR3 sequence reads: CASSFILNTEAFF. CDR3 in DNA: TGTGCCAGCAGTTTTATCCTGAACACTGAAGCTTTCTTT.